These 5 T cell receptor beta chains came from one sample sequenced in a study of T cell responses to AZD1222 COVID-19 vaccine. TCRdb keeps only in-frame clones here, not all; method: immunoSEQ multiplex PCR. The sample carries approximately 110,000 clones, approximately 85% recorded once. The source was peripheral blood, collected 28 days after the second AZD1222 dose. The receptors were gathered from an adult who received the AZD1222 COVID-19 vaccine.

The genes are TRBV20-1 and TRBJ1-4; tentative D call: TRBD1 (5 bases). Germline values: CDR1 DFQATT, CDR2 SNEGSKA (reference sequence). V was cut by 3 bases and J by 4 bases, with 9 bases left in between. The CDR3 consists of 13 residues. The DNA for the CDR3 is TGCAGTGCTAGTTTGACAGTTAATGAAAAACTGTTTTTT. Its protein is CSASLTVNEKLFF.

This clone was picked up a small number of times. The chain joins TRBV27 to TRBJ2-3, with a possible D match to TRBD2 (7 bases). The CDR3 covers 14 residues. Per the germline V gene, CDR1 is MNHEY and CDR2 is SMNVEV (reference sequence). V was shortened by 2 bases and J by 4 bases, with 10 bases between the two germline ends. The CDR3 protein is CASSLGGAADTQYF. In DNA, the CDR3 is TGTGCCAGCAGTTTAGGGGGGGCGGCAGATACGCAGTATTTT.

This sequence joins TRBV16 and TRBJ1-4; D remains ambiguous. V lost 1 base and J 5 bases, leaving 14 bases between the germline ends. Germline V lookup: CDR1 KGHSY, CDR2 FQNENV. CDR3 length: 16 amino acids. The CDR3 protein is CASSQFKMGWNEKLFF. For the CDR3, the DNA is TGTGCCAGCAGCCAATTCAAGATGGGCTGGAATGAAAAACTGTTTTTT.

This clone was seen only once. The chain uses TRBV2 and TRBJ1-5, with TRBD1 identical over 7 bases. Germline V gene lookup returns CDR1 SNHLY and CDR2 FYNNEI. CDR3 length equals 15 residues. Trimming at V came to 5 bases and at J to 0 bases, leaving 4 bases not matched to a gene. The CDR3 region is CASSRTGASNQPQHF. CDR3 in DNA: TGTGCCAGCAGTCGCACAGGGGCTAGCAATCAGCCCCAGCATTTT.

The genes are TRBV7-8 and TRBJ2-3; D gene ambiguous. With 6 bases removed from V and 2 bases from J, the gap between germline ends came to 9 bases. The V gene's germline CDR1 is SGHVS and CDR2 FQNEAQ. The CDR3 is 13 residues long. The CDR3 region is CASRGSNTDTQYF. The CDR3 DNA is TGTGCCAGCAGAGGAAGTAACACAGATACGCAGTATTTT.